Reported below is one T cell receptor beta chain. Antigen: not known. This sample is drawn from a study of OX40 agonist ivuxolimab in advanced cancers. Study-wide context: An anti-OX40 (CD134) antibody with agonistic activity, ivuxolimab, was administered to patients. Study-wide points: The study found that CD8+ T cells averaged more expanded clones than CD4+. There was clonal expansion of CD4+ and CD8+ blood T cells by week 6 at 0.1 to 3.0 mg/kg.

The CDR3 length is 18 residues. Germline V gene sequence: CDR1 SGHRS, CDR2 YFSETQ. V lost 0 bases and J 2 bases, leaving 18 bases between the germline ends. Sequencing was performed with immunoSEQ multiplex PCR; in TCRdb, only in-frame clones are kept and a portion is missing. The profile shows around 72,000 clones, around 91% of them singletons. Prior autoimmune disease or systemic immunosuppression barred patients. This receptor was taken from an adult with an advanced solid tumor such as melanoma, head and neck, liver or kidney cancer. V usage is TRBV5-1 and J usage is TRBJ2-1; perhaps D is TRBD1 or TRBD2 (6 bases each). Source: CD4+ or CD8+ T cells sorted from blood, taken in a trial of the OX40 agonist ivuxolimab. DNA for the CDR3: TGCGCCAGCAGCTTGGCGGGCCGCGTCGGGGGCCCCTACAATGAGCAGTTCTTC. Translation: CASSLAGRVGGPYNEQFF.